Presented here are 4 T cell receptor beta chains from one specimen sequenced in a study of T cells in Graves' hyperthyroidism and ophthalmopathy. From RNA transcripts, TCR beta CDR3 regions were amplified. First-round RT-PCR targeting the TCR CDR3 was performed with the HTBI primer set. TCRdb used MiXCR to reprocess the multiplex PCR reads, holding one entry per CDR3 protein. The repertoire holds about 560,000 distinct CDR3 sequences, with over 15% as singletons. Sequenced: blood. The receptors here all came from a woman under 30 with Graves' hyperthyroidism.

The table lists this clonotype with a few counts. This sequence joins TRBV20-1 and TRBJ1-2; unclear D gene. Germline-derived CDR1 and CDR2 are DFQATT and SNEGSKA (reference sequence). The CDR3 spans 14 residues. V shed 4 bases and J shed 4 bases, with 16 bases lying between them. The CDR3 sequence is CSATRRAEAYGYTF. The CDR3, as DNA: TGCAGTGCTACGAGGAGAGCGGAAGCCTATGGCTACACCTTC.

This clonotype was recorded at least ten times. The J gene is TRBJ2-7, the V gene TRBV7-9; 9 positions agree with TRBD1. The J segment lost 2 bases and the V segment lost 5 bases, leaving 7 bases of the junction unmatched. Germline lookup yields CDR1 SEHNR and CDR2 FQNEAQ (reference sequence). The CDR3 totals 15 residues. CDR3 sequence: CASSQTGTGPYEQYF. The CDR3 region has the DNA TGTGCCAGCAGCCAAACCGGGACAGGGCCCTACGAGCAGTACTTC.

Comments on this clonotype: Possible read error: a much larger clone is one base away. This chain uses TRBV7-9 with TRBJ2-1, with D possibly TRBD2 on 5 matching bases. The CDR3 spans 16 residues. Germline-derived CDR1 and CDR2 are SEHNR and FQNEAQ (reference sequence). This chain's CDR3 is CASSTAGFRRNNEHFF. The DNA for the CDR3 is TGTGCCAGCAGCACAGCCGGGTTCCGGAGGAACAATGAGCACTTCTTC.

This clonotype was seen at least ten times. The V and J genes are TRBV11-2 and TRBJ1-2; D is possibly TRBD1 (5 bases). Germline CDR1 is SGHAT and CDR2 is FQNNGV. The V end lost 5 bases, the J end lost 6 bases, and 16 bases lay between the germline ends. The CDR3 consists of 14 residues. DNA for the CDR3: TGTGCCAGCAGCACCAGACAGATGGATCATGGCTACACCTTC. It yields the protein CASSTRQMDHGYTF.